This TCR beta chain was documented in a study of blood T cell repertoires in COVID-19. Whole-study context: The United States, Italy and Spain provided the acute and convalescent COVID-19 samples. PBMCs, B-cell-depleted T cells, or T cells were the source of the cDNA or gDNA that made up the material.

Seattle participants joined during active infection and were tracked over time. CDR1 and CDR2 (germline): SGDLS, YYNGEE. This CDR3 is 13 amino acids long. V dropped 4 bases and J dropped 2 bases, with 9 bases sitting between them. In the original processing: Amplified reference gene primers provided the basis for estimating nucleated cell counts. The repertoire was sequenced with immunoSEQ multiplex PCR; TCRdb's copy has only in-frame clones and lacks some. Clone size and the V and J calls come from that table; the DNA yielded D and trimming. The table includes about 440,000 clones, more than 70% detected once.

The source of this sequence is a woman aged 45-65 years with COVID-19, enrolled during active disease. The specimen sequenced was peripheral blood. The gene calls are TRBV9 and TRBJ1-1; no definite D call. The CDR3 nucleotides read TGTGCCAGCAGCCTCGAGCGTAACACTGAAGCTTTCTTT. Amino acid sequence: CASSLERNTEAFF.